The rows below give T cell receptor beta chains drawn from one sample of a study of blood T cell repertoires in COVID-19. Produced via immunoSEQ multiplex PCR; TCRdb's table is partial and in-frame only. Among roughly 100,000 clones listed, roughly 71% were seen once. The specimen sequenced was peripheral blood. These receptors were collected from an elderly woman with acute or convalescent COVID-19. Each CDR3 is given with its conserved first and last residue. Each record gives: J gene, V gene, clone size, D gene, CDR3 DNA, CDR3 protein. The D gene is left open where the match is weak. Some rows mark clone size as missing; the rest say once, few, many or name a class of expanded clone.

TRBJ2-1,TRBV29-1,few,.,TGCAGCGTTGTTTCCCCCAGTGAGGGCAGATACAATGAGCAGTTCTTC,CSVVSPSEGRYNEQFF
TRBJ2-3,TRBV30,.,TRBD2,TGTGCCTGGAGTGTACGGCTAGCGGGCACAGATACGCAGTATTTT,CAWSVRLAGTDTQYF
TRBJ2-3,TRBV7-8,.,.,TGTGCCAGCAGCTTTGGGCCGGTCCTGGGCACAGATACGCAGTATTTT,CASSFGPVLGTDTQYF
TRBJ1-2,TRBV29-1,once,TRBD1,TGCAGCGTCGGGGACAGGGTAGACGGCTACACCTTC,CSVGDRVDGYTF
TRBJ1-2,TRBV5-6,.,.,TGTGCCAGCAGCTTGGGTAGCGCTAACTATGGCTACACCTTC,CASSLGSANYGYTF
TRBJ2-7,TRBV7-9,.,TRBD2,TGTGCCAGCAGCTCCCGACTAGCGGGTGTCGAGCAGTACTTC,CASSSRLAGVEQYF
TRBJ1-5,TRBV25-1,.,.,TGTGCCAGCAGTGGTGCAGGGGGCAATCAGCCCCAGCATTTT,CASSGAGGNQPQHF
TRBJ2-1,TRBV5-4,.,TRBD2,TGTGCCAGCAGCGTTAGCGGGAGTGAAGAGCAGTTCTTC,CASSVSGSEEQFF
TRBJ1-4,TRBV6-1,.,.,TGTGCCAGCAGGCCTACAGGGTCTAATGAAAAACTGTTTTTT,CASRPTGSNEKLFF
TRBJ1-1,TRBV5-5,.,TRBD1,TGTGCCAGCAGCTGGGCCGGGACAGGGGACACTGAAGCTTTCTTT,CASSWAGTGDTEAFF
TRBJ1-2,TRBV19,.,TRBD1,TGTGCCAGTAGTATATCCGGGACAGGGAACTATGGCTACACCTTC,CASSISGTGNYGYTF
TRBJ2-6,TRBV27,once,TRBD1,TGTGCCAGCAGTTCCTCCGCCGGGACAGGGGTTTCTGGGGCCAACGTCCTGACTTTC,CASSSSAGTGVSGANVLTF
TRBJ2-2,TRBV10-1,.,TRBD1,TGCGCCACCGGGGACAGGGGTCAACTCACCGGGGAGCTGTTTTTT,CATGDRGQLTGELFF
TRBJ2-3,TRBV7-8,.,TRBD2,TGTGCCAGCAGCCGAGTCGCGACTAGCGGGAGTGATACGCAGTATTTT,CASSRVATSGSDTQYF
TRBJ1-3,TRBV6-5,.,TRBD1,TGTGCCAGCAGGAGGGACAGGACCTCTGGAAACACCATATATTTT,CASRRDRTSGNTIYF
TRBJ2-7,TRBV18,few,TRBD1,TGTGCCAGCTCACCGGGACAGGGAGAGGTAGGTGAGCAGTACTTC,CASSPGQGEVGEQYF
TRBJ2-1,TRBV11-2,.,.,TGTGCCAGCAGCTTATCGGGAAGAGTGATTAATGAGCAGTTCTTC,CASSLSGRVINEQFF
TRBJ2-1,TRBV18,once,TRBD1,TGTGCCAGCTCACCAAACACCGGGACAGGGGTCCATGAGCAGTTCTTC,CASSPNTGTGVHEQFF
TRBJ2-3,TRBV2,.,.,TGTGCCAGCAAATCCGGGGGCACAGATACGCAGTATTTT,CASKSGGTDTQYF
TRBJ1-6,TRBV9,few,.,TGTGCCAGCAGCCAAGCGGGGACTGGGGATTCACCCCTCCACTTT,CASSQAGTGDSPLHF
TRBJ2-2,TRBV3-1/TRBV3-2,few,.,TGTGCCAGCAGCCCTAGATCGGTTCCCGGGGAGCTGTTTTTT,CASSPRSVPGELFF
TRBJ1-2,TRBV6-6,.,TRBD1,TGTGCCAGCAGTGGGGACAGGGTGTATGGCTACACCTTC,CASSGDRVYGYTF
TRBJ2-5,TRBV7-7,.,TRBD1,TGTGCTAGCAGCCCTGGACAGGTGTACCAAGAGACCCAGTACTTC,CASSPGQVYQETQYF
TRBJ2-1,TRBV29-1,.,.,TGCAGCGTTGAAGGTGATACGGTTAGCTCCTACAATGAGCAGTTCTTC,CSVEGDTVSSYNEQFF
TRBJ1-5,TRBV28,.,.,TGTGCCAGCACACGGGGGGGTTCGAATCAGCCCCAGCATTTT,CASTRGGSNQPQHF
TRBJ1-1,TRBV18,.,TRBD1,TGTGCCAGCTCCCCGGGACAGGAGTTAACTGAAGCTTTCTTT,CASSPGQELTEAFF
TRBJ1-2,TRBV7-9,.,.,TGTGCCAGCAGCTTAGCACAGGGAAATGGCTACACCTTC,CASSLAQGNGYTF
TRBJ2-2,TRBV7-6,few,TRBD1,TGTGCCAGCAGCTTAGGCGTCGGTTTTGGGACAGTCAACACCGGGGAGCTGTTTTTT,CASSLGVGFGTVNTGELFF
TRBJ1-5,TRBV10-3,once,TRBD1,TGTGCCATCAGTGAGGGGGGACAGAATCAGCCCCAGCATTTT,CAISEGGQNQPQHF
TRBJ2-1,TRBV19,.,.,TGTGCCAGTAGTAGCGGGCCCTACAATGAGCAGTTCTTC,CASSSGPYNEQFF
TRBJ1-2,TRBV7-9,.,.,TGTGCCAGTGGAATGGAGGACTATGGCTACACCTTC,CASGMEDYGYTF
TRBJ2-3,TRBV24-1,once,TRBD1,TGTGCCACCAGTGATTTGAAGGGACAGCCGACAGATACGCAGTATTTT,CATSDLKGQPTDTQYF
TRBJ2-3,TRBV11-3,.,.,TGTGCCAGCAGCTTGACAGATACAGATACGCAGTATTTT,CASSLTDTDTQYF
TRBJ2-3,TRBV7-7,.,.,TGTGCTAGCAGCTTGGGAGGCCCCGGCACAGATACGCAGTATTTT,CASSLGGPGTDTQYF
TRBJ2-1,TRBV29-1,.,TRBD2,TGCAGCGTTTCCCCTAGCGGGGGCTACAATGAGCAGTTCTTC,CSVSPSGGYNEQFF
TRBJ1-6,TRBV27,once,.,TGTGCCAGCAGTTTAGTCCCACGGAATTCACCCCTCCACTTT,CASSLVPRNSPLHF
TRBJ2-1,TRBV6-5,once,.,TGTGCCAGCAGTCCCTCCCGGTGGAGGGTCGGGGAGCAGTTCTTC,CASSPSRWRVGEQFF
TRBJ2-7,TRBV19,.,TRBD1,TGTGCCAGTAGTCCCACAGGGGTCGGGGTCGAGCAGTACTTC,CASSPTGVGVEQYF
TRBJ1-6,TRBV2,.,TRBD1,TGTGCCAGCAGAGATCGACAGGGTCTGGGCAATTCACCCCTCCACTTT,CASRDRQGLGNSPLHF
TRBJ2-2,TRBV19,.,TRBD1,TGTGCCAGTAGTATAGACCCGGGACAGGGATCGAACACCGGGGAGCTGTTTTTT,CASSIDPGQGSNTGELFF
TRBJ2-7,TRBV2,few,TRBD2,TGTGCCAGCAGTGACCGGGGACTAGCGGGCGACTACGAGCAGTACTTC,CASSDRGLAGDYEQYF
TRBJ2-6,TRBV7-3,few,.,TGTGCCAGCAGCTTAAGGGCAGGGGTCTTTTCTGGGGCCAACGTCCTGACTTTC,CASSLRAGVFSGANVLTF
TRBJ2-2,TRBV3-1/TRBV3-2,.,.,TGTGCCAGCAGCCAAAGAGGGCAGCAGTGGACGTACACCGGGGAGCTGTTTTTT,CASSQRGQQWTYTGELFF
TRBJ1-3,TRBV19,few,TRBD1,TGTGCCAGTAGTATGCCTGGGACAGCTGGAAACACCATATATTTT,CASSMPGTAGNTIYF
TRBJ1-2,TRBV13,.,TRBD1,TGTGCCAGCAGCCGGCGGGACAGTATCTATGGCTACACCTTC,CASSRRDSIYGYTF
TRBJ2-5,TRBV7-2,.,.,TGTGCCAGCAGCCGTCAGGTTTTACAGTACTTC,CASSRQVLQYF
TRBJ1-3,TRBV11-1,.,.,TGTGCCAGCAGCTTAGTTAACCCAGTCTTAAACACCATATATTTT,CASSLVNPVLNTIYF
TRBJ1-5,TRBV5-5,.,TRBD1,TGTGCCAGCTTGGACAGGACTAGCAATCAGCCCCAGCATTTT,CASLDRTSNQPQHF
TRBJ1-5,TRBV3-1/TRBV3-2,.,.,TGTGCCAGCAGCCAAGATCTCGGAGGGATAACCCAGCATTTT,CASSQDLGGITQHF
TRBJ2-2,TRBV7-3,.,TRBD2,TGTGCCAGCAGCCCGGGGACTAGCGGAGTCGGGGAGCTGTTTTTT,CASSPGTSGVGELFF
TRBJ2-1,TRBV6-2/TRBV6-3,.,TRBD2,TGTGCCAGCAGTCGTCCTAGCGGGAGGGCCTCAAACAATGAGCAGTTCTTC,CASSRPSGRASNNEQFF
TRBJ1-2,TRBV6-5,few,TRBD1,TGTGCCAGCAGTTACTCTTGGACAGGGGGCATCAGTGGCTACACCTTC,CASSYSWTGGISGYTF
TRBJ1-1,TRBV7-2,.,.,TGTGCCAGCAGCCCCTATCAGGGGAACACTGAAGCTTTCTTT,CASSPYQGNTEAFF
TRBJ1-5,TRBV18,.,.,TGTGCCAGCTCACCAGGGGGGGGCAATCAGCCCCAGCATTTT,CASSPGGGNQPQHF